This paragraph reports one T cell receptor (beta chain). These data originate in a study of blood T cell repertoires in COVID-19. Study details: Sites across the United States, Italy and Spain contributed samples from acute and convalescent COVID-19. Sources were T cells, B-cell-depleted T cells, or PBMCs; the material itself was cDNA or gDNA.

In the authors' workflow: The assay estimated nucleated cells by amplifying reference gene primers. Here immunoSEQ multiplex PCR was the method, and the copy in TCRdb shows in-frame clones only, minus some. That table is the source of V, J and clone size, and D and trimming were worked out from the DNA. This sample has fewer than 90,000 clones, with roughly 86% found just once. CDR3 length equals 13 residues. The germline V and J ends were trimmed by 6 bases and 4 bases, with 9 bases remaining between them. Looked up from germline, CDR1 is SNHLY and CDR2 is FYNNEI. The source is a man in his 70s with acute or convalescent COVID-19. The sequenced material came from peripheral blood. V is TRBV2 and J is TRBJ1-4; D perhaps matches TRBD1 (5 bases). CDR3 DNA sequence: TGTGCCAGCAGCGTCGGACATAATGAAAAACTGTTTTTT. It yields the protein CASSVGHNEKLFF.